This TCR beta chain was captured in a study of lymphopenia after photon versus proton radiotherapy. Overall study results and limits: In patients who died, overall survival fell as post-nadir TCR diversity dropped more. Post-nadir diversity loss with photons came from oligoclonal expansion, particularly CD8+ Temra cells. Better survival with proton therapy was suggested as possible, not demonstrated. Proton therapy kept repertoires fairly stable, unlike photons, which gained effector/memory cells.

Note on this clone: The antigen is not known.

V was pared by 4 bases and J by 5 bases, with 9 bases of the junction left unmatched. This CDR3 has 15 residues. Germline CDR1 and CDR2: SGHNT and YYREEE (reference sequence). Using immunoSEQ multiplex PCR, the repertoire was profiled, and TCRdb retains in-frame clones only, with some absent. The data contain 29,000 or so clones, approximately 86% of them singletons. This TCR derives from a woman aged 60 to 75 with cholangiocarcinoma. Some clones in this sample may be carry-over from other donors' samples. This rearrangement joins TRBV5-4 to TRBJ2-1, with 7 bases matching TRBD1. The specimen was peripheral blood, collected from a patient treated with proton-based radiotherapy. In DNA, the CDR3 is TGTGCCAGCAGCCTGACAGGGAGATCTAACAATGAGCAGTTCTTC. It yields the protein CASSLTGRSNNEQFF. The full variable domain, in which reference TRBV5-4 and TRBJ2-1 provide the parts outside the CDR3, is ETGVTQSPTHLIKTRGQQVTLRCSSQSGHNTVSWYQQALGQGPQFIFQYYREEENGRGNFPPRFSGLQFPNYSSELNVNALELDDSALYLCASSLTGRSNNEQFFGPGTRLTVL.